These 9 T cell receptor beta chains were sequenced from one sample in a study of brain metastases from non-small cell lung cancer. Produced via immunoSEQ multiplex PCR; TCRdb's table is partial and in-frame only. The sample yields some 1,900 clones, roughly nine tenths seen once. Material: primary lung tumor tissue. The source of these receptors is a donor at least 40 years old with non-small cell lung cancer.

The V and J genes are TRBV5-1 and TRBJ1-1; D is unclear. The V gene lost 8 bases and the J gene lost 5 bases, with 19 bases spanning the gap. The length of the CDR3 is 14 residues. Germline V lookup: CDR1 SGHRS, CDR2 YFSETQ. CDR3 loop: CASSNGIGGTEAFF. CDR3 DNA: TGCGCCAGTTCGAACGGTATCGGAGGGACTGAAGCTTTCTTT.

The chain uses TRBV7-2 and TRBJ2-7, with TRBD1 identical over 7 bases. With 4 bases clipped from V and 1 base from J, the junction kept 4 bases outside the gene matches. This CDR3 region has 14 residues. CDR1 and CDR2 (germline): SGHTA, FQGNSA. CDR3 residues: CASSSATGSYEQYF. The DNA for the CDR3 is TGTGCCAGCAGCTCAGCGACAGGGTCCTACGAGCAGTACTTC.

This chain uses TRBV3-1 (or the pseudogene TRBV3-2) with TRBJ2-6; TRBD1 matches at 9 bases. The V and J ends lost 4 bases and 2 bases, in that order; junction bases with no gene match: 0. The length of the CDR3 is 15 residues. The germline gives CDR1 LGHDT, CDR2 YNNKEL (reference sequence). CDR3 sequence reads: CASSRTGAGANVLTF. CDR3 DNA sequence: TGTGCCAGCAGCCGGACAGGGGCTGGGGCCAACGTCCTGACTTTC.

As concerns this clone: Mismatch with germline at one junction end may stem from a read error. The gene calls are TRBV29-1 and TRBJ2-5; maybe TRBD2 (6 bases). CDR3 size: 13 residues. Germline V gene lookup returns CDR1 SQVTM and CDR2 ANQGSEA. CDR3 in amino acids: CSGEGLARETQYF. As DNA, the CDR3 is TGCAGCGGTGAAGGTCTAGCGAGAGAGACCCAGTACTTC.

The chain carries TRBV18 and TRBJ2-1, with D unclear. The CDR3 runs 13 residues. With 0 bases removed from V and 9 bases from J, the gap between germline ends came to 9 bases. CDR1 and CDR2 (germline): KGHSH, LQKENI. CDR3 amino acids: CASSPPQRTEQFF. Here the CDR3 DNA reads TGTGCCAGCTCACCACCGCAGCGAACTGAGCAGTTCTTC.

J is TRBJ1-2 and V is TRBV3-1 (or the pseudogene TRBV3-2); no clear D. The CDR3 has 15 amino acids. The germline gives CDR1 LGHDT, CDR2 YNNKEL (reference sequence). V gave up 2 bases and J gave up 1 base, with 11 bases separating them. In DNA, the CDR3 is TGTGCCAGCAGCCAATTAGGGAGCAATAACTATGGCTACACCTTC. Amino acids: CASSQLGSNNYGYTF.

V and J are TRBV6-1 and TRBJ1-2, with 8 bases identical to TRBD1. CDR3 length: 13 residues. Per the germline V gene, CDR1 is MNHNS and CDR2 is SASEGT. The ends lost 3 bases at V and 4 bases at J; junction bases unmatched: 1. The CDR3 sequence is CASSETGVYGYTF. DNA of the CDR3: TGTGCCAGCAGTGAGACAGGGGTCTATGGCTACACCTTC.

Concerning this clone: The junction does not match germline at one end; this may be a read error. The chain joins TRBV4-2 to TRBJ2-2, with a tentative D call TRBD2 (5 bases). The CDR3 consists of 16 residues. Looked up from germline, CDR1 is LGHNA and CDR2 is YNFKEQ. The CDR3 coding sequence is TGTGCCAGCAGCCCCTCTGCTCGACGGAACACCGGGGAGCTATTTTTT. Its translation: CASSPSARRNTGELFF.

CDR3 DNA sequence: TGTGCCAGCAGTCTCCCTAGCGGGGGCCCGACCTTGGATACGCAGTATTTT. The encoded protein is CASSLPSGGPTLDTQYF. The chain joins TRBV6-6 to TRBJ2-3; 10 bases agree with TRBD2. V shed 5 bases and J 6 bases; nucleotides not matched to a gene: 14. Per germline, CDR1 MNHNY and CDR2 SVGAGI (reference sequence). CDR3 size: 17 residues.